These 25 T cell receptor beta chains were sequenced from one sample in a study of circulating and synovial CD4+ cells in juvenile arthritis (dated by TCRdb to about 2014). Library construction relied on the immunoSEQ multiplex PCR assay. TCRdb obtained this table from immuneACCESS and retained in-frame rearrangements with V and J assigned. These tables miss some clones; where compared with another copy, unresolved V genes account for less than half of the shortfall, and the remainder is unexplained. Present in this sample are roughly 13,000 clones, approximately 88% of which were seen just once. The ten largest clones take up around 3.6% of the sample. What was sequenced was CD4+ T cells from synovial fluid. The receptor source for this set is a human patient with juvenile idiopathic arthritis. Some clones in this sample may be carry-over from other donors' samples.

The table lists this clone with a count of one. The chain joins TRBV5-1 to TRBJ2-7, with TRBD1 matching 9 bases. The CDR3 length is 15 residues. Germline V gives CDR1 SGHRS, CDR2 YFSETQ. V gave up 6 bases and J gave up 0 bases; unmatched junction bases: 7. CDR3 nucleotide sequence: TGCGCCAGCACCTGGACAGGGGAGGACTCCTACGAGCAGTACTTC. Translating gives CASTWTGEDSYEQYF.

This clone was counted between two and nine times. CDR3 protein: CASREGWETQYF. CDR3 nucleotide sequence: TGTGCCAGCAGGGAGGGGTGGGAGACCCAGTACTTC. The gene calls are TRBV2 and TRBJ2-5, with D possibly being TRBD2 (6 bases). The CDR3 sequence is 12 residues long. Germline CDR1 and CDR2: SNHLY and FYNNEI. Trimming took off 6 bases at V and 5 bases at J, with 10 bases between the two ends. The full variable domain, its missing parts supplied by reference TRBV2 and TRBJ2-5, is EPEVTQTPSHQVTQMGQEVILRCVPISNHLYFYWYRQILGQKVEFLVSFYNNEISEKSEIFDDQFSVERPDGSNFTLKIRSTKLEDSAMYFCASREGWETQYFGPGTRLLVL.

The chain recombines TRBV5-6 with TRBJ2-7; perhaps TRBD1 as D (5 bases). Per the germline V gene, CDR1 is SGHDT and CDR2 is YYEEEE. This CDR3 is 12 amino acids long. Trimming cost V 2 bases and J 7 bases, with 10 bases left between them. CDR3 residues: CASSFRQTEQYF. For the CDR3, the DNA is TGTGCCAGCAGCTTCCGACAGACTGAGCAGTACTTC.

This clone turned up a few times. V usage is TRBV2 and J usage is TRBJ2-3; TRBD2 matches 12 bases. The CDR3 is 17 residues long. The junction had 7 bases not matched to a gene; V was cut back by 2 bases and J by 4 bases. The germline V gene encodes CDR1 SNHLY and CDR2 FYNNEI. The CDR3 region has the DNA TGTGCCAGCAGTGAACCCCTAGCGGGGGGGCAGCCAGATACGCAGTATTTT. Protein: CASSEPLAGGQPDTQYF.

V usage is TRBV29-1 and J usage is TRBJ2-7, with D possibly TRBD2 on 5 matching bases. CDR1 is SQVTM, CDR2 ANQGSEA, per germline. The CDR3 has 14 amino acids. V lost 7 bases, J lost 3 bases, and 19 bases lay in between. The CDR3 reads CSAIDGVGYYEQYF. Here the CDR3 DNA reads TGCAGCGCCATAGACGGGGTGGGATACTACGAGCAGTACTTC.

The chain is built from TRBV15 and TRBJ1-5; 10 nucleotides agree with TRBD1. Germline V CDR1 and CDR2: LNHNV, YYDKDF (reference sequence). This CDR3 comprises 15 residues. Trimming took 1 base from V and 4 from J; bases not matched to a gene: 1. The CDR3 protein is CATSRAGQGNQPQHF. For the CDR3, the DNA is TGTGCCACCAGCAGAGCGGGACAGGGGAATCAGCCCCAGCATTTT.

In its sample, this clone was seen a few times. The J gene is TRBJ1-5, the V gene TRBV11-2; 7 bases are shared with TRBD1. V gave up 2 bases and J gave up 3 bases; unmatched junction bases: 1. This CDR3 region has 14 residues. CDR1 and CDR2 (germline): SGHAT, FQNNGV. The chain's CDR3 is CASSLQGDNQPQHF. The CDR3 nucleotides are TGTGCCAGCAGCTTACAGGGGGACAATCAGCCCCAGCATTTT.

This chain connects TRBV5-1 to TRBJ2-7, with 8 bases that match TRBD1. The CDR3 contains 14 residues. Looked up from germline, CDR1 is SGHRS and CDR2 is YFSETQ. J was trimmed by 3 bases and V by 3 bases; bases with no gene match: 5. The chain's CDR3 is CASSSTTGVYEQYF. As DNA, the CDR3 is TGCGCCAGCAGCTCGACGACAGGGGTCTACGAGCAGTACTTC.

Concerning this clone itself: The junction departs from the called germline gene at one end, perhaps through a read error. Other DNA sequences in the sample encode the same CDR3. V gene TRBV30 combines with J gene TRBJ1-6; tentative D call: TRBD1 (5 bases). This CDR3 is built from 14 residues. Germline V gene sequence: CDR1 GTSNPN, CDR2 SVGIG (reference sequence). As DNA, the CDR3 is TGTGCCTGGAGGGCGGGAGGGGATAATTCCCCCCTCCACTTT. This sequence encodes CAWRAGGDNSPLHF.

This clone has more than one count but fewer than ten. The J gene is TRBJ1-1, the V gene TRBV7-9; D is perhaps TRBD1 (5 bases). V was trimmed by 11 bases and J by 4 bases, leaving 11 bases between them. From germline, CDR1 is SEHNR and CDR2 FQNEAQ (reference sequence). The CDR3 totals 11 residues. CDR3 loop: CAGGGSTEAFF. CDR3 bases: TGTGCCGGTGGGGGGAGCACTGAAGCTTTCTTT. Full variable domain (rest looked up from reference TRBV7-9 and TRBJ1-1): DTGVSQNPRHKITKRGQNVTFRCDPISEHNRLYWYRQTLGQGPEFLTYFQNEAQLEKSRLLSDRFSAERPKGSFSTLEIQRTEQGDSAMYLCAGGGSTEAFFGQGTRLTVV.

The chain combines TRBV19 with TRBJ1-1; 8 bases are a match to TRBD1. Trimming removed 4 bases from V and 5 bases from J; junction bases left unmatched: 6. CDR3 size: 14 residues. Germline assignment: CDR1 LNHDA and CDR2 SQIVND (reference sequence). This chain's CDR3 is CASSNRQGYTEAFF. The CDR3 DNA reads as TGTGCCAGTAGTAACCGACAGGGGTATACTGAAGCTTTCTTT.

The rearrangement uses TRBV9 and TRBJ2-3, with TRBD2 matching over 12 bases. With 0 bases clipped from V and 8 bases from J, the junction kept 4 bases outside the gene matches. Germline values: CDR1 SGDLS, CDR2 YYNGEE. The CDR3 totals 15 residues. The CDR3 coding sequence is TGTGCCAGCAGCGTAGGGCTAGCGGGGGGGCGTACGCAGTATTTT. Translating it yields CASSVGLAGGRTQYF.

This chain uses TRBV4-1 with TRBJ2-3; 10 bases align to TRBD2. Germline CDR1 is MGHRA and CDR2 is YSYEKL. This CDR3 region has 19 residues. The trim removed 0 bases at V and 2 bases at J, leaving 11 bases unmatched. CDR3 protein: CASSQDWYRGLATTDTQYF. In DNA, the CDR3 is TGCGCCAGCAGCCAAGATTGGTATAGGGGACTAGCGACCACAGATACGCAGTATTTT.

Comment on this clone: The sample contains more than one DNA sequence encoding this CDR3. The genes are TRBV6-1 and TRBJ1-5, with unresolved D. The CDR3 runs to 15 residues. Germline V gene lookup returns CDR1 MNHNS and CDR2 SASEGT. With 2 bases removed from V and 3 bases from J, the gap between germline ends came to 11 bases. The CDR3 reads CASSEPAGSNQPQHF. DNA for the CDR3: TGTGCCAGCAGTGAACCCGCAGGATCCAATCAGCCCCAGCATTTT.

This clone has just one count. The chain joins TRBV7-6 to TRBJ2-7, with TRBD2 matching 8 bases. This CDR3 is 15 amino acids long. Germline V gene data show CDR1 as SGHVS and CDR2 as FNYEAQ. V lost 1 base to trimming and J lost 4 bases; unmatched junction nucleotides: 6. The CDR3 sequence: CASSLETSERYEQYF. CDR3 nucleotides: TGTGCCAGCAGCTTAGAGACTAGCGAACGGTACGAGCAGTACTTC.

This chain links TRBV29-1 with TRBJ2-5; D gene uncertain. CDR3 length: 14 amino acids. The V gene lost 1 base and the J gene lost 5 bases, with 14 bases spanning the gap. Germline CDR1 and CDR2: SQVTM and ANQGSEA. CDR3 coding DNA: TGCAGCGTTGAAGGGCGGCTAAGTCGGGAGACCCAGTACTTC. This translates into CSVEGRLSRETQYF.

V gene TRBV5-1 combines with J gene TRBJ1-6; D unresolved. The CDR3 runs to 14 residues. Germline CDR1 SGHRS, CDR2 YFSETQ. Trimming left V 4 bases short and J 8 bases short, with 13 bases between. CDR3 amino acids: CASSAAGGYSPLHF. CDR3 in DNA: TGCGCCAGCAGCGCGGCCGGAGGTTATTCACCCCTCCACTTT.

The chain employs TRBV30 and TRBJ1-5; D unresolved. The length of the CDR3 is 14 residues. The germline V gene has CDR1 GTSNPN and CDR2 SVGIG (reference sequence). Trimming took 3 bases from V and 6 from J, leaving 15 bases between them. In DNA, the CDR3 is TGTGCCTGGAGCGGAGGAGGAGGCGGTCAGCCCCAGCATTTT. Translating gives CAWSGGGGGQPQHF.

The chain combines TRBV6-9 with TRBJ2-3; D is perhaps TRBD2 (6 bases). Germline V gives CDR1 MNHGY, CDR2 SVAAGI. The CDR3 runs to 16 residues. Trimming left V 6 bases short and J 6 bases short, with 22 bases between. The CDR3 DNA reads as TGTGCCAGCAGCCTCCCCCGGGACTTTTTTGGGGATACGCAGTATTTT. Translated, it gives CASSLPRDFFGDTQYF.

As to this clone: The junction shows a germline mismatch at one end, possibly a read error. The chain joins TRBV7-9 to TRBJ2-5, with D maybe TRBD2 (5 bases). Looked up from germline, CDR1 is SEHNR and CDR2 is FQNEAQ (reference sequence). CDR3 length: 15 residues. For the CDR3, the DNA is TGTGCCAGTAGCTTGATCCTAGCAGATCAAGAGACCCAGTACTTC. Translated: CASSLILADQETQYF.

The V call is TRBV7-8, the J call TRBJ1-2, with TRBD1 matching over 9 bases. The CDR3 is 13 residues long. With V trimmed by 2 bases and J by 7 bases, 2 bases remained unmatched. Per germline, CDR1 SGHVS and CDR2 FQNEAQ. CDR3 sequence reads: CASSLYRGLGYTF. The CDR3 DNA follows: TGTGCCAGCAGCTTATACAGGGGGCTTGGCTACACCTTC. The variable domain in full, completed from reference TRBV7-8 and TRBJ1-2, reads GAGVSQSPRYKVAKRGQDVALRCDPISGHVSLFWYQQALGQGPEFLTYFQNEAQLDKSGLPSDRFFAERPEGSVSTLKIQRTQQEDSAVYLCASSLYRGLGYTFGSGTRLTVV.

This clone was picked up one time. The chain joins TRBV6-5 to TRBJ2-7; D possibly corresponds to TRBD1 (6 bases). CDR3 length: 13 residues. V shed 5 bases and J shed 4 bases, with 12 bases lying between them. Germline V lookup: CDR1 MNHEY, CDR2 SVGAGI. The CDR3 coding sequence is TGTGCCAGCAGTGTGGGGGCCGAATACGAGCAGTACGTC. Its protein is CASSVGAEYEQYV.

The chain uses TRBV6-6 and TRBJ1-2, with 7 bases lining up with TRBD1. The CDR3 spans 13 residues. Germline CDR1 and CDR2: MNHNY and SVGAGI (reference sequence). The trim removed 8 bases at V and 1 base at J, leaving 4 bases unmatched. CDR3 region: CASGQGVNYGYTF. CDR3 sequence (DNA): TGTGCCAGCGGTCAGGGGGTTAACTATGGCTACACCTTC.

CDR3 coding DNA: TGTGCCAGCAGTAACCGGGCGGGGGCCACAGATACGCAGTATTTT. Its protein product is CASSNRAGATDTQYF. This chain links TRBV11-3 with TRBJ2-3; D perhaps matches TRBD2 (7 bases). The CDR3 extends over 15 amino acids. Trimming left V 6 bases short and J 2 bases short, with 15 bases between. Per the germline V gene, CDR1 is SGHNT and CDR2 is YENEEA.

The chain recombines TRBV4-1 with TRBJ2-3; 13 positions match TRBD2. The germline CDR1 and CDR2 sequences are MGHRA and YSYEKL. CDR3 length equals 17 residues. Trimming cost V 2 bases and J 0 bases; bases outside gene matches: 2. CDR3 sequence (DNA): TGCGCCAGCAGCCAAACTAGCGGGGGGGACAGCACAGATACGCAGTATTTT. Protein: CASSQTSGGDSTDTQYF.